Described below is a single T cell receptor (beta chain) sequence and its context. Antigen unknown. TCR beta CDR3 region amplification was performed from RNA transcripts. First-round RT-PCR with HTBI primers amplified the TCR CDR3 region. TCRdb re-called the multiplex PCR reads through MiXCR, storing one row per CDR3 protein. The repertoire holds just under 750,000 distinct CDR3 sequences, with 35% as singletons. The entry originates in a study of T cells in Graves' hyperthyroidism and ophthalmopathy. Findings of the study overall: Prediction of ophthalmopathy progression came a median roughly 6.6 months pre-onset.

This TCR was recovered from a woman aged 40 to 50 with Graves' hyperthyroidism. The source material was blood.

Here the CDR3 DNA reads TGTGCCAGCAGCTCGACAGGGGCCGGCACAGATACGCAGTATTTT. This sequence encodes CASSSTGAGTDTQYF. This sequence joins TRBV7-6 and TRBJ2-3, with 8 bases fitting TRBD1. Germline loops: CDR1 SGHVS, CDR2 FNYEAQ. The V segment lost 4 bases and the J segment 1 base; nucleotides outside the gene matches: 4. CDR3 length: 15 amino acids.